This T cell receptor beta chain was sequenced during a study of T cell repertoires in cytomegalovirus infection. Study-level background: Both CMV infection and a matching HLA type were indicated by public TCR beta signatures.

MiXCR was run by TCRdb on the reads, yielding one entry per CDR3 protein. The sample lists around 570,000 distinct CDR3 sequences, approximately 40% seen once, with 48% in the top ten. Of note for this clonotype: Its specificity is unknown.

Germline CDR1 and CDR2: SGHTA and FQGNSA. The CDR3 extends over 13 amino acids. V lost 5 bases, J lost 6 bases, and 5 bases stayed unmatched. The chain links TRBV7-2 to TRBJ1-2; TRBD1 aligns across 8 bases. This sample comprised cultured PBMCs, obtained from culture after CMV antigen stimulation. This receptor was identified in a human donor in good health (CMV status not recorded). Some clones in this sample may be carry-over from other donors' samples. CDR3 in DNA: TGTGCCAGCAGCGACACAGGGGGGAATGGCTACACCTTC. Its protein product is CASSDTGGNGYTF. The whole variable domain, remainder taken from reference TRBV7-2 and TRBJ1-2, is GAGVSQSPSNKVTEKGKDVELRCDPISGHTALYWYRQSLGQGLEFLIYFQGNSAPDKSGLPSDRFSAERTGGSVSTLTIQRTQQEDSAVYLCASSDTGGNGYTFGSGTRLTVV.